This T cell receptor beta chain was recovered during a study of cytomegalovirus exposure and HLA in healthy donors. CDR1 and CDR2 (germline): SEHNR, FQNEAQ (reference sequence). CDR3 size: 15 residues. After removal of 3 bases from V and 3 bases from J, the junction contained 3 bases not matched to a gene. 60 Vbeta and 13 Jbeta primers were used in PCR. Repertoires were generated with immunoSEQ multiplex PCR, while TCRdb's copy carries only in-frame clones and drops some. Of roughly 84,000 clones listed, 55% to 70% were seen once; the top ten hold approximately 16%. This clone came up a few times. Its antigen remains unknown. The study's findings and limits: Data from an earlier analysis indicated that most TCR beta V segments were productive either about 87% or about 30% of the time. Judged likely to be a sequencing artifact was a cluster of highly shared sequence variants. Researchers reported in a later analysis that a missense DCLRE1C variant was tied to TCR beta V- and J-gene trimming.

The specimen sequenced was PBMCs. The chain links TRBV7-9 to TRBJ2-5, with TRBD1 matching over 11 bases. The TCR comes from a woman in her thirties or forties in good health and CMV-seropositive. The CDR3 spells CASSFWTGGEETQYF. The CDR3 DNA reads TGTGCCAGCAGCTTTTGGACAGGGGGCGAAGAGACCCAGTACTTC.